Listed below are T cell receptor beta chains from one sample, sequenced in a study of human T cells and chemical hapten exposure. From the RACE reads, TCRdb called clonotypes with MiXCR, one entry per CDR3 protein. The sample contains some 89,000 distinct CDR3 sequences, roughly a quarter of which appear only once. The specimen comprised whole blood, sampled in connection with sensitization to the hapten diphenylcyclopropenone (DPC). The source is a man aged 35-49 years with alopecia areata. Some clones in this sample may be carry-over from other donors' samples. Both conserved end residues are part of each CDR3. A D gene is named only where the DNA matches it firmly. The size field is filled for only some rows; it gives once, few, many or a size class.

v_call: TRBV20-1
clone_size: .
j_call: TRBJ2-5
d_call: .
cdr3_nt: TGCAGTGCTAGAAGGGGGAGTTGCCAAGAGACCCAGTACTTC
cdr3_aa: CSARRGSCQETQYF

v_call: TRBV5-1
clone_size: .
j_call: TRBJ2-1
d_call: TRBD2
cdr3_nt: TGCGCCAGCAGCTTGGACGGGGGGGGGTACAATGAGCAGTTCTTC
cdr3_aa: CASSLDGGGYNEQFF

v_call: TRBV18
clone_size: .
j_call: TRBJ1-2
d_call: .
cdr3_nt: TGTGCCAGCTCACCCGACAACTACTATGGCTACACCTTC
cdr3_aa: CASSPDNYYGYTF

v_call: TRBV7-9
clone_size: .
j_call: TRBJ1-1
d_call: .
cdr3_nt: TGTGCCAGCAGCCAATCGACAGACTTGAACACTGAAGCTTTCTTT
cdr3_aa: CASSQSTDLNTEAFF

v_call: TRBV3-1
clone_size: .
j_call: TRBJ1-5
d_call: .
cdr3_nt: TGTGCCAGCAGCCAGAGGGGATCCAATCAGCCCCAGCATTTT
cdr3_aa: CASSQRGSNQPQHF

v_call: TRBV20-1
clone_size: .
j_call: TRBJ2-7
d_call: .
cdr3_nt: TGCAGTGCTAGAGATAGGGTGGAACCTCCCTACGAGCAGTACTTC
cdr3_aa: CSARDRVEPPYEQYF

v_call: TRBV28
clone_size: few
j_call: TRBJ1-5
d_call: .
cdr3_nt: TGTGCCAGCACCCTCGGGGGTAACAATCAGCCCCAGCATTTT
cdr3_aa: CASTLGGNNQPQHF

v_call: TRBV2
clone_size: .
j_call: TRBJ1-1
d_call: TRBD1
cdr3_nt: TGTGCCAGCAGTTTAAACAGGGGAGGAACTGAAGCTTTCTTT
cdr3_aa: CASSLNRGGTEAFF

v_call: TRBV7-9
clone_size: few
j_call: TRBJ1-1
d_call: TRBD1
cdr3_nt: TGTGCCAGCAGCTTAGGGGACAGGAGCGACACTGAAGCTTTCTTT
cdr3_aa: CASSLGDRSDTEAFF

v_call: TRBV6-2/TRBV6-3
clone_size: .
j_call: TRBJ1-1
d_call: .
cdr3_nt: TGTGCCAGCAGTCTTATTGGGGAAAACACTGAAGCTTTCTTT
cdr3_aa: CASSLIGENTEAFF

v_call: TRBV7-2
clone_size: few
j_call: TRBJ2-5
d_call: TRBD2
cdr3_nt: TGTGCCAGCAGCCCCAAACGCCGTGGTAGCGGGAGGGCCCAAGAGACCCAGTACTTC
cdr3_aa: CASSPKRRGSGRAQETQYF

v_call: TRBV28
clone_size: .
j_call: TRBJ2-1
d_call: TRBD1
cdr3_nt: TGTGCCAGCAGCCAAGGGACAGGGAAGTACAATGAGCAGTTCTTC
cdr3_aa: CASSQGTGKYNEQFF

v_call: TRBV6-5
clone_size: .
j_call: TRBJ1-1
d_call: TRBD1
cdr3_nt: TGTGCCAGCAGGGGACAGGGAGGAATGACTGAAGCTTTCTTT
cdr3_aa: CASRGQGGMTEAFF

v_call: TRBV10-1
clone_size: .
j_call: TRBJ2-3
d_call: .
cdr3_nt: TGCGCCAGCAGTGAGCGGCAGCGCACAGATACGCAGTATTTT
cdr3_aa: CASSERQRTDTQYF

v_call: TRBV28
clone_size: few
j_call: TRBJ2-7
d_call: .
cdr3_nt: TGTGCCAGCAGTTTTAGCAGGGACTACGAGCAGTACTTC
cdr3_aa: CASSFSRDYEQYF

v_call: TRBV9
clone_size: .
j_call: TRBJ2-3
d_call: .
cdr3_nt: TGTGCCAGCAGCGTAGTGGACTCACCCGACGTGTATACGCAGTATTTT
cdr3_aa: CASSVVDSPDVYTQYF

v_call: TRBV4-2
clone_size: .
j_call: TRBJ2-5
d_call: TRBD2
cdr3_nt: TGTGCCAGCAGCCAAGGCCCGGGACTAGCGGAAGAGACCCAGTACTTC
cdr3_aa: CASSQGPGLAEETQYF

v_call: TRBV18
clone_size: few
j_call: TRBJ2-7
d_call: TRBD2
cdr3_nt: TGTGCCAGCTCACCCGCGACTAGCACTTACGAGCAGTACTTC
cdr3_aa: CASSPATSTYEQYF

v_call: TRBV20-1
clone_size: .
j_call: TRBJ1-5
d_call: TRBD1
cdr3_nt: TGCAGTGCTAGAGGGGACAGGGTCAATCAGCCCCAGCATTTT
cdr3_aa: CSARGDRVNQPQHF

v_call: TRBV20-1
clone_size: few
j_call: TRBJ1-6
d_call: .
cdr3_nt: TGCAGTGCTAGAGTACTACCCCGAGAACCTTATAATTCACCCCTCCACTTT
cdr3_aa: CSARVLPREPYNSPLHF

v_call: TRBV16
clone_size: .
j_call: TRBJ1-5
d_call: .
cdr3_nt: TGTGCCAGCAGCCAAACCCCAAGCAATCAGCCCCAGCATTTT
cdr3_aa: CASSQTPSNQPQHF

v_call: TRBV7-2
clone_size: .
j_call: TRBJ2-7
d_call: .
cdr3_nt: TGTGCCAGCAGCTTCGGGGACGCAGCCCGCTACGAGCAGTACTTC
cdr3_aa: CASSFGDAARYEQYF

v_call: TRBV20-1
clone_size: few
j_call: TRBJ2-7
d_call: TRBD2
cdr3_nt: TGCAGTGCTAGACGGACTAGCGGGAGAAGTAGCGACGAGCAGTACTTC
cdr3_aa: CSARRTSGRSSDEQYF

v_call: TRBV10-3
clone_size: .
j_call: TRBJ2-3
d_call: .
cdr3_nt: TGTGCCATCAGTGAGGGAGCTTTGGGAACAGATACGCAGTATTTT
cdr3_aa: CAISEGALGTDTQYF

v_call: TRBV6-5
clone_size: .
j_call: TRBJ2-2
d_call: TRBD2
cdr3_nt: TGTGCCAGCAGTCCCGGACTAGCGGGAAAAACCGGGGAGCTGTTTTTT
cdr3_aa: CASSPGLAGKTGELFF

v_call: TRBV14
clone_size: .
j_call: TRBJ1-2
d_call: .
cdr3_nt: TGTGCCAGCAGCCAAGTAGGGATCTATGGCTACACCTTC
cdr3_aa: CASSQVGIYGYTF

v_call: TRBV4-1
clone_size: .
j_call: TRBJ1-4
d_call: .
cdr3_nt: TGCGCCAGCAGCCAAGTAAGCAGCCCGGGTAAACTGTTTTTT
cdr3_aa: CASSQVSSPGKLFF

v_call: TRBV6-5
clone_size: .
j_call: TRBJ1-4
d_call: TRBD1
cdr3_nt: TGTGCCAGCAGTTATCAGGGACAGGGGAATGAAAAACTGTTTTTT
cdr3_aa: CASSYQGQGNEKLFF